This is a list of T cell receptor beta chains from one sample in a study of blood T cell repertoires in COVID-19. Generated by immunoSEQ multiplex PCR, the TCRdb table keeps only in-frame clones and is missing some. The data contain around 30,000 clones, around nine tenths of them singletons. Sequencing used peripheral blood. The source is a human donor in a cohort sampled during active COVID-19. The donor label of this sample is uncertain. CDR3s include the opening cysteine and the closing phenylalanine or tryptophan. The D gene is left open where the match is weak.

D	V	J	CDR3	DNA
NA	TRBV2	TRBJ2-2	CASNFDRNTGELFF	TGTGCCAGCAACTTCGACAGGAACACCGGGGAGCTGTTTTTT
NA	TRBV11-2	TRBJ2-1	CASSTGLGNEQFF	TGTGCCAGCAGCACAGGCCTGGGGAATGAGCAGTTCTTC
TRBD2	TRBV11-3	TRBJ2-5	CASSLSGGSGETQYF	TGTGCCAGCAGCTTATCGGGCGGGAGTGGAGAGACCCAGTACTTC
TRBD1	TRBV5-1	TRBJ1-1	CASSLAAGTGAEAFF	TGCGCCAGCAGCTTGGCAGCCGGGACAGGGGCTGAAGCTTTCTTT
TRBD1	TRBV7-9	TRBJ1-3	CASSRQGAGNTIYF	TGTGCCAGCAGTCGACAGGGCGCCGGAAACACCATATATTTT
NA	TRBV5-1	TRBJ1-2	CASSLEPNYSGYTF	TGCGCCAGCAGCTTGGAACCGAACTATTCTGGCTACACCTTC
TRBD2	TRBV3-1/TRBV3-2	TRBJ2-7	CASSQLTSGSAYEQYF	TGTGCCAGCAGCCAGCTGACTAGCGGGAGTGCCTACGAGCAGTACTTC
NA	TRBV5-1	TRBJ2-3	CASSLEGGTDTQYF	TGCGCCAGCAGCTTGGAGGGGGGCACAGATACGCAGTATTTT
NA	TRBV6-5	TRBJ2-1	CASSYLGDNEQFF	TGTGCCAGCAGTTACTTAGGGGACAATGAGCAGTTCTTC
TRBD2	TRBV4-1	TRBJ2-7	CASSPKGHGSGRTYEQYF	TGCGCCAGCAGCCCCAAGGGTCACGGAAGCGGGAGAACCTACGAGCAGTACTTC
NA	TRBV11-2	TRBJ1-1	CASSTDMGSTEAFF	TGTGCCAGCAGCACCGATATGGGGAGCACTGAAGCTTTCTTT
TRBD2	TRBV11-2	TRBJ2-1	CASSLVAGGVDEQFF	TGTGCCAGCAGCTTGGTAGCGGGAGGAGTTGATGAGCAGTTCTTC
TRBD2	TRBV19	TRBJ2-4	CASSGGLAGGGMAKNIQYF	TGTGCCAGTAGTGGGGGACTAGCGGGAGGAGGTATGGCCAAAAACATTCAGTACTTC
NA	TRBV5-6	TRBJ1-2	CASSLTGEVGYGYTF	TGTGCCAGCAGCTTAACCGGGGAGGTTGGCTATGGCTACACCTTC
NA	TRBV6-1	TRBJ1-1	CASSEVARLNTEAFF	TGTGCCAGCAGTGAAGTAGCCAGATTGAACACTGAAGCTTTCTTT